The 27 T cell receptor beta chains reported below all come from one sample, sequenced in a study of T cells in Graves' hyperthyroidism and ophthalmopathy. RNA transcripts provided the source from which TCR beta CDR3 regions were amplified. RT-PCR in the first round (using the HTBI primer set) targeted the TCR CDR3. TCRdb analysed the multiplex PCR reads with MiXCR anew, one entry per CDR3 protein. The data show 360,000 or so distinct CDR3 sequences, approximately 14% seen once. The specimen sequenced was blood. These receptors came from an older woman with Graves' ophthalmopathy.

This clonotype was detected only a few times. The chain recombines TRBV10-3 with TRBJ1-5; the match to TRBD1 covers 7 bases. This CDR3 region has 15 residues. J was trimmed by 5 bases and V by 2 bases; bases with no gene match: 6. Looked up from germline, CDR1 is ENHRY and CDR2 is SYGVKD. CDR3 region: CAISEGGTGDQPQHF. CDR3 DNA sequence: TGTGCCATCAGTGAGGGGGGAACAGGGGATCAGCCCCAGCATTTT.

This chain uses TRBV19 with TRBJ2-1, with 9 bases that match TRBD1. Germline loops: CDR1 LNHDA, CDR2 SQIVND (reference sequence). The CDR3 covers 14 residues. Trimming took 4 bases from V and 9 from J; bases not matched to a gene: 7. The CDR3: CASSRTGQGPEQFF. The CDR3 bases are TGTGCCAGTAGTAGAACCGGACAGGGGCCTGAGCAGTTCTTC.

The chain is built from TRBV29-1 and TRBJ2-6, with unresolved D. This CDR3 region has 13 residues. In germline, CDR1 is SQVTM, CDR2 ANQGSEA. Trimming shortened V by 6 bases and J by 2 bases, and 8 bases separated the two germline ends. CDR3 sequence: CSVNGPGANVLTF. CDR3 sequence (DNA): TGCAGCGTCAACGGGCCTGGGGCCAACGTCCTGACTTTC. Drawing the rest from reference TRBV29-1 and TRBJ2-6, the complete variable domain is SAVISQKPSRDICQRGTSLTIQCQVDSQVTMMFWYRQQPGQSLTLIATANQGSEATYESGFVIDKFPISRPNLTFSTLTVSNMSPEDSSIYLCSVNGPGANVLTFGAGSRLTVL.

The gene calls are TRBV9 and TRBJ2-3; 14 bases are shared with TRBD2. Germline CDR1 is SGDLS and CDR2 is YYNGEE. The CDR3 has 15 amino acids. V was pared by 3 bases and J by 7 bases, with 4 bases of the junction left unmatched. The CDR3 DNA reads TGTGCCAGCAGCGGACTAGCGGGAGGGGCCAATACGCAGTATTTT. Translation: CASSGLAGGANTQYF.

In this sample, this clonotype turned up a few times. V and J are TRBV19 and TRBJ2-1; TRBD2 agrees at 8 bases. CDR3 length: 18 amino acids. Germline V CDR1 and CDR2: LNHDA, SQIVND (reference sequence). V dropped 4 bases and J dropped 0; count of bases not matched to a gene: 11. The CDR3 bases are TGTGCCAGTAGTACCTTCCGGACTAGCCAGAGCTCCTACAATGAGCAGTTCTTC. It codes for CASSTFRTSQSSYNEQFF.

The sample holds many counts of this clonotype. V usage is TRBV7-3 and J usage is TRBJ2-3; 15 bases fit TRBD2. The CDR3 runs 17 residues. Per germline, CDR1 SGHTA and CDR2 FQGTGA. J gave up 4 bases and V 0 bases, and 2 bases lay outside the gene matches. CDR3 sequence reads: CASSLTGTSGRSDTQYF. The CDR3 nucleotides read TGTGCCAGCAGCTTAACCGGGACTAGCGGGAGGTCAGATACGCAGTATTTT. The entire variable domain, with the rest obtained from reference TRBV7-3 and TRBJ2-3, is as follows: GAGVSQTPSNKVTEKGKYVELRCDPISGHTALYWYRQSLGQGPEFLIYFQGTGAADDSGLPNDRFFAVRPEGSVSTLKIQRTERGDSAVYLCASSLTGTSGRSDTQYFGPGTRLTVL.

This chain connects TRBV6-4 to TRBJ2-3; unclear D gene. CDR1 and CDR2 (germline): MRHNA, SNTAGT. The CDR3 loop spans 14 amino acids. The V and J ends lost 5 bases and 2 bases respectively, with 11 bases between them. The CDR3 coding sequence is TGTGCCAGCAGTAACCCCGGGCCCACAGATACGCAGTATTTT. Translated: CASSNPGPTDTQYF.

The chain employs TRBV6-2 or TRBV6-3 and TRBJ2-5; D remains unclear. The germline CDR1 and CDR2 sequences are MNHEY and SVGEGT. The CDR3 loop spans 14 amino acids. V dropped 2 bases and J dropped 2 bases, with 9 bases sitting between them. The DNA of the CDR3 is TGTGCCAGCAGTTACGCAAGCCGGCAAGAGACCCAGTACTTC. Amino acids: CASSYASRQETQYF.

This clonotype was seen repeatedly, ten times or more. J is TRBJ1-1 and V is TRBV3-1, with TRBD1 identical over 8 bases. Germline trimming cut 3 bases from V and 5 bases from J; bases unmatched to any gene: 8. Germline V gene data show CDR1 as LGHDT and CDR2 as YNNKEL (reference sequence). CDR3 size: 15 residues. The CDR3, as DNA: TGTGCCAGCAGCCAGGCAGGGGGCGCGAGAACTGAAGCTTTCTTT. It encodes CASSQAGGARTEAFF.

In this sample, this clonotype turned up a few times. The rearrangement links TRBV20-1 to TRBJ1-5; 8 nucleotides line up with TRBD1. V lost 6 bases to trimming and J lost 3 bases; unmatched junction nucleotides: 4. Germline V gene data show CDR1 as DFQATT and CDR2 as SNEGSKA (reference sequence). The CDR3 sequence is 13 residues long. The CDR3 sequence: CSADRGDNQPQHF. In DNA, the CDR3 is TGCAGTGCCGACAGGGGAGACAATCAGCCCCAGCATTTT.

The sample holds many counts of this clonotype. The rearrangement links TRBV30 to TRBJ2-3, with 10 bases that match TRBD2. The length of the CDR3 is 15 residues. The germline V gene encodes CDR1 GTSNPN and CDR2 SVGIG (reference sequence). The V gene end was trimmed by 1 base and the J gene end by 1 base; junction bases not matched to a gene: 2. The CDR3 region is CAWSGLAGGTDTQYF. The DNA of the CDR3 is TGTGCCTGGAGTGGGCTAGCGGGAGGCACAGATACGCAGTATTTT.

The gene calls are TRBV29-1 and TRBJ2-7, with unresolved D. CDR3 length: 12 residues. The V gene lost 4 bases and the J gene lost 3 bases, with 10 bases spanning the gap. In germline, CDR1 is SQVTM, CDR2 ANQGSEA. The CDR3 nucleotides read TGCAGCGTTGTTCGTGAGAACTACGAGCAGTACTTC. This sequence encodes CSVVRENYEQYF.

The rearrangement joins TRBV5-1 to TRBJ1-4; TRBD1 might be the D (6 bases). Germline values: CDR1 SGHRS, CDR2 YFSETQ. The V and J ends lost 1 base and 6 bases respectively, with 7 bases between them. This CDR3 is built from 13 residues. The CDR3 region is CASSLNRDEKLFF. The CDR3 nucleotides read TGCGCCAGCAGCTTGAACAGGGATGAAAAACTGTTTTTT.

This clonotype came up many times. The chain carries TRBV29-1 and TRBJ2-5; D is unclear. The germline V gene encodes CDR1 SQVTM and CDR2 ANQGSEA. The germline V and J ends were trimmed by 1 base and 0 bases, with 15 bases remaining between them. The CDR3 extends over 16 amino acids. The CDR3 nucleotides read TGCAGCGTTGAAGGAAGCGCCTACCAGTACCAAGAGACCCAGTACTTC. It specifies CSVEGSAYQYQETQYF.

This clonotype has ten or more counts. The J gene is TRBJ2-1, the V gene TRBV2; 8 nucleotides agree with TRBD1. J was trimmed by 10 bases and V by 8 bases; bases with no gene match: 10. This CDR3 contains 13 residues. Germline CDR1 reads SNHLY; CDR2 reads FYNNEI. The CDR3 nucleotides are TGTGCCAGCCTCGACAGGGGCCCCCAAGAGCAGTTCTTC. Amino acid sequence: CASLDRGPQEQFF.

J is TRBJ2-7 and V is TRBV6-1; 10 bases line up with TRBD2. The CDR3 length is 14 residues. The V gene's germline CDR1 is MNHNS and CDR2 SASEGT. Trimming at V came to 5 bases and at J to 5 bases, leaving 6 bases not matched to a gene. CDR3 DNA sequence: TGTGCCAGCAGTCCCCGTAGCGGGAGGAACGAGCAGTACTTC. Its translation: CASSPRSGRNEQYF.

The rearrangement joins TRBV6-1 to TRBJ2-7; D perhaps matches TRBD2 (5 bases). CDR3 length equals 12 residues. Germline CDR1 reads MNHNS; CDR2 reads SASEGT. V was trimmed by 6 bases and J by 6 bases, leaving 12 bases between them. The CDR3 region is CASSLATIEQYF. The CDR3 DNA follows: TGTGCCAGCAGCCTAGCCACAATCGAGCAGTACTTC.

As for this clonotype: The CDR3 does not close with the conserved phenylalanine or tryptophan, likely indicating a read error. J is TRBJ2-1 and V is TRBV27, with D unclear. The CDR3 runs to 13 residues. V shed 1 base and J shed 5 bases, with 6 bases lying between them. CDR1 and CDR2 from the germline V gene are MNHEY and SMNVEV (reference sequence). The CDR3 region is CASSLLTDNEQFS. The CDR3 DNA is TGTGCCAGCAGTTTATTGACCGACAATGAGCAGTTCTCC.

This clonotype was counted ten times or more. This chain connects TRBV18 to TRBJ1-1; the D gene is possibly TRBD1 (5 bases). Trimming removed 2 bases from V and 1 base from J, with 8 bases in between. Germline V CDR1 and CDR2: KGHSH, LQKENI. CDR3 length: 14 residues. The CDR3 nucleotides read TGTGCCAGCTCACCAGCTGGGGGGAACACTGAAGCTTTCTTT. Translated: CASSPAGGNTEAFF.

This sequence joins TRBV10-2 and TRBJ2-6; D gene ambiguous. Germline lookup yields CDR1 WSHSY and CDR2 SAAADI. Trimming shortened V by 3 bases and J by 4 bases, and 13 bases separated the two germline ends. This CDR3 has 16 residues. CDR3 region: CASSDPDGAGANVLTF. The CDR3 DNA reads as TGCGCCAGCAGTGATCCAGACGGCGCCGGGGCCAACGTCCTGACTTTC.

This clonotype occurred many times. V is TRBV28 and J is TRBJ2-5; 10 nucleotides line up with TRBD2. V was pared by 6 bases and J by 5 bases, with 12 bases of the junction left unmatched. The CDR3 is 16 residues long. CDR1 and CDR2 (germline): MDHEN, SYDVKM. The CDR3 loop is CASSSPASGSWETQYF. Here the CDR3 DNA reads TGTGCCAGCAGCTCCCCGGCTAGCGGGAGTTGGGAGACCCAGTACTTC.

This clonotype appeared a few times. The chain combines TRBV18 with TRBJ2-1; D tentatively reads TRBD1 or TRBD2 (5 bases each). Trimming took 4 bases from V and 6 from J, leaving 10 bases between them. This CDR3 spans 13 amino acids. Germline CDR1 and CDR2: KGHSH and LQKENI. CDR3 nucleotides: TGTGCCAGCTCACGGGGCGGAGGCAATGAGCAGTTCTTC. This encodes CASSRGGGNEQFF.

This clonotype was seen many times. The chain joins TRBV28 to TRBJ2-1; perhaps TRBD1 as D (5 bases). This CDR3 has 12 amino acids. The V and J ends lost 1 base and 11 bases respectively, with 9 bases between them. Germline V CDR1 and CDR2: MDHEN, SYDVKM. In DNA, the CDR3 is TGTGCCAGCAGTTTATCGAACAGGCAGCAGTTCTTC. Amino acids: CASSLSNRQQFF.

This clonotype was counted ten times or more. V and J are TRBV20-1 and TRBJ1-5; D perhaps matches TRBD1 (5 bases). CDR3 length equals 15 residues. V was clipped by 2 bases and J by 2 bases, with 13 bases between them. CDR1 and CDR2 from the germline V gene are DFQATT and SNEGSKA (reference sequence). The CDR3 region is CSARPTRGGNQPQHF. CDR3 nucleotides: TGCAGTGCTAGACCAACCCGGGGCGGCAATCAGCCCCAGCATTTT.

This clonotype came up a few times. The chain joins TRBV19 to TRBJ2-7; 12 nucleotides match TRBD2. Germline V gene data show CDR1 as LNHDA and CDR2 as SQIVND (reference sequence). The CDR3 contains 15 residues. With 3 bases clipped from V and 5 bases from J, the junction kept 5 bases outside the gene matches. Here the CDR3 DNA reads TGTGCCAGTAGTATTCTAGCGGGAGGGCCCAACGAGCAGTACTTC. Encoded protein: CASSILAGGPNEQYF.

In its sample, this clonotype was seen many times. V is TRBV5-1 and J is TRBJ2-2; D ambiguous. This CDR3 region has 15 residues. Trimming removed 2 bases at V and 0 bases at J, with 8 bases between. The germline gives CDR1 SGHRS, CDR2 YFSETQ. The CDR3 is CASSFLTANTGELFF. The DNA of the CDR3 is TGCGCCAGCAGCTTCTTAACCGCGAACACCGGGGAGCTGTTTTTT.

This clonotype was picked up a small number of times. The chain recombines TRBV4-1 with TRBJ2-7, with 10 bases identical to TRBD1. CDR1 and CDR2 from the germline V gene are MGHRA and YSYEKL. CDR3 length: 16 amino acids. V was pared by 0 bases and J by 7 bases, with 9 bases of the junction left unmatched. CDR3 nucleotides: TGCGCCAGCAGCCAAGATGACGGGACAGGGGTGGGAGAGCAGTACTTC. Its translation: CASSQDDGTGVGEQYF.